A single sample gave rise to the 28 T cell receptor beta chains below, sequenced in a study of blood T cell repertoires in COVID-19. Sequencing was performed with immunoSEQ multiplex PCR; in TCRdb, only in-frame clones are kept and a portion is missing. Seen here are 45,000 to 65,000 clones, 75% to 90% observed once, and the top ten hold around 3.5%. The specimen sequenced was peripheral blood. The receptors were sampled from a human donor in a cohort sampled during active COVID-19.

This chain uses TRBV6-1 with TRBJ1-2, with TRBD1 matching 7 bases. Losses at the gene ends were 0 bases for V and 4 bases for J; bases not matched to a gene: 5. This CDR3 region has 15 residues. Germline V gene data show CDR1 as MNHNS and CDR2 as SASEGT. CDR3 bases: TGTGCCAGCAGTGAAGCCACGGCAGGGGGCTATGGCTACACCTTC. Translated: CASSEATAGGYGYTF.

The chain employs TRBV7-3 and TRBJ2-1; TRBD2 matches at 9 bases. From germline, CDR1 is SGHTA and CDR2 FQGTGA. The CDR3 has 15 amino acids. J lost 4 bases, V lost 1 base, and 2 bases had no gene match. In nucleotides, the CDR3 is TGTGCCAGCAGCTTAAGCGGGGGGGCTTACAATGAGCAGTTCTTC. It encodes CASSLSGGAYNEQFF.

J is TRBJ2-7 and V is TRBV18, with TRBD1 identical over 7 bases. Trimming took 8 bases from V and 0 from J; bases not matched to a gene: 7. The CDR3 extends over 14 amino acids. Germline-derived CDR1 and CDR2 are KGHSH and LQKENI. CDR3 residues: CASAWTGDSYEQYF. The CDR3 nucleotides read TGTGCCAGCGCATGGACAGGAGACTCCTACGAGCAGTACTTC.

The rearrangement uses TRBV5-1 and TRBJ2-3; 9 nucleotides match TRBD2. The CDR3 loop spans 17 amino acids. Germline V CDR1 and CDR2: SGHRS, YFSETQ. The V gene end was trimmed by 1 base and the J gene end by 0 bases; junction bases not matched to a gene: 6. Here the CDR3 DNA reads TGCGCCAGCAGCTTGTTGACTAGCGGAGTAAGCACAGATACGCAGTATTTT. It specifies CASSLLTSGVSTDTQYF.

The rearrangement links TRBV13 to TRBJ1-1; unclear D gene. The germline V and J ends were trimmed by 1 base and 4 bases, with 22 bases remaining between them. Per the germline V gene, CDR1 is PRHDT and CDR2 is FYEKMQ (reference sequence). The CDR3 covers 18 residues. As DNA, the CDR3 is TGTGCCAGCAGCTTAGAGCGGAACAGCATGACATGGGGCACTGAAGCTTTCTTT. Its translation is CASSLERNSMTWGTEAFF.

V usage is TRBV3-1 (or the pseudogene TRBV3-2) and J usage is TRBJ2-7; 10 bases agree with TRBD2. Germline assignment: CDR1 LGHDT and CDR2 YNNKEL (reference sequence). The CDR3 covers 14 residues. The junction had 2 bases not matched to a gene; V was cut back by 2 bases and J by 4 bases. The chain's CDR3 is CASSQTSGTYEQYF. The CDR3 nucleotides are TGTGCCAGCAGCCAAACTAGCGGGACTTACGAGCAGTACTTC.

The rearrangement uses TRBV2 and TRBJ2-2; 9 bases match TRBD1. Germline V gene data show CDR1 as SNHLY and CDR2 as FYNNEI. The CDR3 is made up of 18 amino acids. Trimming removed 10 bases from V and 5 bases from J; junction bases left unmatched: 20. The CDR3 sequence: CATTSGQGLFSGTGELFF. The CDR3, as DNA: TGTGCCACTACGTCAGGACAGGGGTTGTTTTCTGGTACCGGGGAGCTGTTTTTT.

The chain uses TRBV3-1 (or the pseudogene TRBV3-2) and TRBJ2-7, with 8 bases matching TRBD2. CDR3 size: 14 residues. Germline V gives CDR1 LGHDT, CDR2 YNNKEL (reference sequence). V lost 4 bases to trimming and J lost 3 bases; unmatched junction nucleotides: 5. The CDR3 loop reads CASSLRTSSYEQYF. In nucleotides, the CDR3 is TGTGCCAGCAGCCTCCGGACTAGCAGCTACGAGCAGTACTTC.

The CDR3 reads CAWSVHQQGQETQYF. The CDR3 coding sequence is TGTGCCTGGAGTGTACATCAGCAGGGGCAAGAGACCCAGTACTTC. The rearrangement links TRBV30 to TRBJ2-5, with a possible D match to TRBD1 (6 bases). The CDR3 is 15 amino acids. CDR1 is GTSNPN and CDR2 is SVGIG in the germline V gene (reference sequence). With 0 bases removed from V and 2 bases from J, the gap between germline ends came to 13 bases.

The table lists this clone with a count of one. The chain carries TRBV6-5 and TRBJ1-4, with 8 bases fitting TRBD1. The CDR3 runs to 15 residues. With V trimmed by 6 bases and J by 7 bases, 10 bases remained unmatched. Germline assignment: CDR1 MNHEY and CDR2 SVGAGI. As DNA, the CDR3 is TGTGCCAGCAGCTCCTCGACAGGGGACGGTGAAAAACTGTTTTTT. Translation: CASSSSTGDGEKLFF.

The rearrangement uses TRBV9 and TRBJ2-7; no firm D call. With 0 bases removed from V and 3 bases from J, the gap between germline ends came to 13 bases. CDR1 SGDLS and CDR2 YYNGEE come from the germline V gene. The CDR3 sequence is 15 residues long. As DNA, the CDR3 is TGTGCCAGCAGCGTAGAAGCCCTGGCAGGCTACGAGCAGTACTTC. Encoded protein: CASSVEALAGYEQYF.

The rearrangement uses TRBV5-1 and TRBJ2-3; 7 positions match TRBD2. The CDR3 runs to 15 residues. Trimming removed 1 base from V and 3 bases from J; junction bases left unmatched: 5. The V gene's germline CDR1 is SGHRS and CDR2 YFSETQ. The CDR3 sequence is CASSLMWEGTDTQYF. CDR3 nucleotides: TGCGCCAGCAGCTTGATGTGGGAGGGGACAGATACGCAGTATTTT.

Here the CDR3 reads CASSLGQGAYEQYF. The CDR3 coding sequence is TGTGCCAGTAGCCTTGGACAGGGGGCATACGAGCAGTACTTC. The J gene is TRBJ2-7, the V gene TRBV19; 11 nucleotides agree with TRBD1. The V segment lost 6 bases and the J segment 4 bases; nucleotides outside the gene matches: 5. The germline gives CDR1 LNHDA, CDR2 SQIVND (reference sequence). The CDR3 length is 14 residues. Together with reference TRBV19 and TRBJ2-7, the CDR3 gives the full variable domain: DGGITQSPKYLFRKEGQNVTLSCEQNLNHDAMYWYRQDPGQGLRLIYYSQIVNDFQKGDIAEGYSVSREKKESFPLTVTSAQKNPTAFYLCASSLGQGAYEQYFGPGTRLTVT.

CDR3 region: CASSGGWGNQPQHF. The CDR3 DNA reads TGTGCCAGCAGCGGGGGATGGGGCAATCAGCCCCAGCATTTT. V and J are TRBV6-5 and TRBJ1-5, with D perhaps matching TRBD1 (5 bases). CDR3 size: 14 residues. The V gene's germline CDR1 is MNHEY and CDR2 SVGAGI. V lost 6 bases and J 2 bases, leaving 11 bases between the germline ends.

This clone was counted once. J is TRBJ2-3 and V is TRBV7-3, with TRBD1 matching 7 bases. Germline V CDR1 and CDR2: SGHTA, FQGTGA. The CDR3 consists of 16 residues. Trimming cost V 5 bases and J 0 bases; bases outside gene matches: 8. CDR3 sequence (DNA): TGTGCCAGCAGCCCCATGGCAGGGGGAAGCACAGATACGCAGTATTTT. Encoded protein: CASSPMAGGSTDTQYF.

The chain uses TRBV5-5 and TRBJ2-5; tentative D call: TRBD2 (5 bases). CDR3 length equals 14 residues. Trimming removed 3 bases from V and 5 bases from J, with 14 bases in between. Per the germline V gene, CDR1 is SGHKS and CDR2 is YYEKEE (reference sequence). The CDR3 reads CASSSPGSQETQYF. The CDR3 nucleotides read TGTGCCAGCAGCTCACCGGGATCACAGGAGACCCAGTACTTC. Supplemented by reference TRBV5-5 and TRBJ2-5, the full variable domain reads DAGVTQSPTHLIKTRGQQVTLRCSPISGHKSVSWYQQVLGQGPQFIFQYYEKEERGRGNFPDRFSARQFPNYSSELNVNALLLGDSALYLCASSSPGSQETQYFGPGTRLLVL.

This chain links TRBV9 with TRBJ2-3; 8 bases match TRBD1. J lost 1 base, V lost 2 bases, and 3 bases had no gene match. Germline CDR1 and CDR2: SGDLS and YYNGEE. The CDR3 consists of 15 residues. The CDR3 is CASSVGQGRTDTQYF. The CDR3 DNA reads as TGTGCCAGCAGCGTTGGACAGGGACGCACAGATACGCAGTATTTT.

The V gene is TRBV11-3, the J gene TRBJ2-3; 7 nucleotides agree with TRBD1. The CDR3 runs 15 residues. J lost 5 bases, V lost 5 bases, and 10 bases had no gene match. Germline CDR1 reads SGHNT; CDR2 reads YENEEA. In DNA form, the CDR3 reads TGTGCCAGCAGCCCACAGGGGCGAAGTAGAGATACGCAGTATTTT. Residues: CASSPQGRSRDTQYF.

V is TRBV12-3 or TRBV12-4 and J is TRBJ1-1; unclear D gene. The CDR3 totals 12 residues. The germline V and J ends were trimmed by 6 bases and 4 bases, with 9 bases remaining between them. CDR3 coding DNA: TGTGCCAGCAGCCCCCGGGGCACTGAAGCTTTCTTT. Translating gives CASSPRGTEAFF.

The chain joins TRBV6-6 to TRBJ2-7, with 9 bases identical to TRBD1. The CDR3 covers 14 residues. V was clipped by 9 bases and J by 2 bases; unmatched bases: 8. CDR1 and CDR2 from the germline V gene are MNHNY and SVGAGI (reference sequence). The CDR3, as DNA: TGTGCCAGTCGCCCCGGGACAGGGACCTACGAGCAGTACTTC. Amino acids: CASRPGTGTYEQYF.

This rearrangement joins TRBV6-1 to TRBJ2-7; 8 bases are shared with TRBD1. The length of the CDR3 is 15 residues. The germline V gene has CDR1 MNHNS and CDR2 SASEGT. The J segment lost 2 bases and the V segment lost 0 bases, leaving 3 bases of the junction unmatched. CDR3 loop: CASSEAAGGPYEQYF. CDR3 bases: TGTGCCAGCAGTGAAGCGGCAGGGGGCCCCTACGAGCAGTACTTC.

The V call is TRBV19, the J call TRBJ2-2, with 7 bases identical to TRBD2. J lost 2 bases, V lost 8 bases, and 8 bases had no gene match. The CDR3 runs 15 residues. Germline-derived CDR1 and CDR2 are LNHDA and SQIVND (reference sequence). This chain's CDR3 is CASLPSGVNTGELFF. CDR3 coding DNA: TGTGCCAGTCTCCCTAGCGGAGTTAACACCGGGGAGCTGTTTTTT.

The chain's CDR3 is CASSWSLAGSSTDTQYF. The CDR3 DNA reads TGCGCCAGCAGCTGGTCCCTAGCGGGGTCTAGCACAGATACGCAGTATTTT. The chain is built from TRBV5-1 and TRBJ2-3, with TRBD2 identical over 9 bases. Germline CDR1 and CDR2: SGHRS and YFSETQ. The CDR3 is 17 residues long. J lost 0 bases, V lost 3 bases, and 8 bases had no gene match.

V gene TRBV19 combines with J gene TRBJ1-5; D might be TRBD1 (6 bases). The germline gives CDR1 LNHDA, CDR2 SQIVND (reference sequence). The CDR3 covers 13 residues. Trimming took 8 bases from V and 5 from J, leaving 13 bases between them. The CDR3 DNA is TGTGCCAGTCGACGGGACACCTATCAGCCCCAGCATTTT. Translated, it gives CASRRDTYQPQHF. Based on the CDR3 plus reference TRBV19 and TRBJ1-5, the full variable domain is DGGITQSPKYLFRKEGQNVTLSCEQNLNHDAMYWYRQDPGQGLRLIYYSQIVNDFQKGDIAEGYSVSREKKESFPLTVTSAQKNPTAFYLCASRRDTYQPQHFGDGTRLSIL.

The rearrangement links TRBV6-5 to TRBJ1-2; 7 bases agree with TRBD1. Germline V gene sequence: CDR1 MNHEY, CDR2 SVGAGI. V was pared by 6 bases and J by 0 bases, with 1 base of the junction left unmatched. This CDR3 has 13 residues. CDR3 residues: CASSDRANYGYTF. For the CDR3, the DNA is TGTGCCAGCAGCGACAGGGCTAACTATGGCTACACCTTC.

V usage is TRBV19 and J usage is TRBJ2-5, with a weak D call TRBD2 (5 bases). V gave up 5 bases and J gave up 2 bases, with 9 bases separating them. Germline loops: CDR1 LNHDA, CDR2 SQIVND (reference sequence). The CDR3 length is 13 residues. CDR3 sequence (DNA): TGTGCCAGTAGTTTCCCGGGACAAGAGACCCAGTACTTC. Translation: CASSFPGQETQYF.

The V and J genes are TRBV18 and TRBJ1-1; perhaps TRBD1 as D (5 bases). CDR3 length equals 18 residues. V lost 4 bases and J lost 1, with 22 bases in between. Germline values: CDR1 KGHSH, CDR2 LQKENI. CDR3 sequence: CASSHSIQGRRQNTEAFF. CDR3 sequence (DNA): TGTGCCAGCTCACACTCGATTCAGGGTAGGAGACAGAACACTGAAGCTTTCTTT.

This clone was counted between two and nine times. The junction does not match germline at one end; this may be a read error. DNA for the CDR3: TGTGCCAGCAGGTTGGAGGGGCTCCTCGGGGAACTGTTTTTT. Protein product: CASRLEGLLGELFF. This chain uses TRBV6-5 with TRBJ2-2; D is perhaps TRBD2 (6 bases). The CDR3 has 14 residues. Per the germline V gene, CDR1 is MNHEY and CDR2 is SVGAGI.